This TCR beta chain was retrieved from a study of CXCR3-negative and CXCR3-positive naive CD8 T cells. The authors made the TRB cDNA libraries by 5' RACE using UMI labels. TCRdb reprocessed the 5' RACE reads, with one entry per CDR3 protein and no DNA. The listing contains around 130,000 distinct CDR3 sequences. As concerns this clonotype: No antigen is known for it.

Findings and limits, study-wide: Memory CD8+ cells had much lower diversity, and both naive subsets had comparably high diversity. For CXCR3-positive naive cells, TRB CDR3s were more hydrophobic than those of CXCR3-negative naive cells.

This CDR3 region has 14 residues. Germline CDR1 SQVTM, CDR2 ANQGSEA. Sequenced material: naive CXCR3+ CD8+ T cells from blood. Subset here: CD45RO-CCR7+CD27+CD95- naive CD8+ T cells expressing CXCR3 (TNR3+). The TCR sequence derives from a human donor in good health. Some clones in this sample may be carry-over from other donors' samples. This chain connects TRBV29-1 to TRBJ2-7; TCRdb's D gene call, TRBD2, goes unchecked for lack of DNA. This chain's CDR3 is CSVRGLAKTYEQYF.